The rows below give T cell receptor beta chains drawn from one sample of a study of blood T cells in healthy people across ages. TCRdb called the 5' RACE reads again in MiXCR, with one record for every CDR3 protein. The sample lists 800,000 to 1,000,000 distinct CDR3 sequences, roughly 43% occurring once. Sequencing was carried out using blood. The receptors derive from a man aged 25-40 years in good health. Both conserved end residues are part of each CDR3. A D gene is named only where the DNA matches it firmly. Not all rows give a size; the values are once, few, many and, for expanded clones, a class.

TRBJ2-5 | TRBV12-3/TRBV12-4 | - | - | CASTKTPPETQYF | TGTGCCAGCACTAAGACACCACCAGAGACCCAGTACTTC
TRBJ2-1 | TRBV6-6 | TRBD1 | - | CASSDGQGVKNEQFF | TGTGCCAGCAGTGACGGACAGGGGGTTAAGAATGAGCAGTTCTTC
TRBJ2-3 | TRBV7-9 | - | - | CASSAAARDTQYF | TGTGCCAGCAGCGCGGCCGCCCGGGATACGCAGTATTTT
TRBJ2-5 | TRBV27 | - | many | CASSQQTGLQETQYF | TGTGCCAGCAGCCAACAGACAGGACTCCAAGAGACCCAGTACTTC
TRBJ2-4 | TRBV7-2 | - | few | CASSLDVDIQYF | TGTGCCAGCAGCTTAGACGTTGACATTCAGTACTTC
TRBJ2-7 | TRBV7-2 | - | many | CASSSTAYEQYF | TGTGCCAGCAGTTCTACAGCTTACGAGCAGTACTTC
TRBJ2-7 | TRBV6-5 | - | - | CASSYSAGQTYEQYF | TGTGCCAGCAGTTACTCCGCGGGACAGACCTACGAGCAGTACTTC
TRBJ1-1 | TRBV12-3/TRBV12-4 | - | - | CASSPSRNQAFF | TGTGCCAGCAGCCCTAGCAGGAACCAAGCTTTCTTT
TRBJ2-1 | TRBV20-1 | TRBD2 | - | CSAIGLAGDSYNEQFF | TGCAGTGCTATAGGACTAGCGGGGGACTCCTACAATGAGCAGTTCTTC
TRBJ2-6 | TRBV20-1 | - | - | CSASQASGANVLTF | TGCAGTGCTAGTCAAGCCTCTGGGGCCAACGTCCTGACTTTC